The text below deals with one TCR beta chain. Its antigen is still unknown. Base qualities are not at hand, and no much larger clone is one base apart. The entire amount of isolated RNA was reverse transcribed using the High Capacity cDNA Reverse Transcription Kit, so the sequenced TCRB transcripts were expressed ones. Naive, central memory and regulatory T cell samples underwent deep immunoSEQ sequencing, averaging about 3.57 million total reads per sample. After sorted cells were lysed in RLT buffer, RNA was extracted with DNase-treated RNeasy Micro or Mini kits, with the choice depending on cell number. Each cell subset was processed on its own to prevent cross-contamination, while patient and healthy donor samples were processed together. The immunoSEQ multiplex PCR was used to amplify TCRB sequences from cDNA, generating 87-bp fragments that spanned the CDR3 region. Amplicons were sequenced on the Illumina HiSeq platform. Regarding the original processing steps: PCR bias was corrected computationally using synthetic template baselines, and reads within Hamming distance 2 were collapsed, with unmergeable singletons discarded. By aligning reads against IMGT, V, D and J genes, CDR3 length, and insertions or deletions at six rearrangement sites were assigned. Within each subset, clonotype counts were normalized to sorted cell number, and only after that were true diversity and Gini coefficients computed with the tcR R package. Repertoire sharing was quantified using the overlap coefficient calculated on TCRB nucleotide sequences. As a proxy for the pre-selection repertoire, out-of-frame TCRB sequences from naive cells were analyzed. In TCRdb, the immuneACCESS table is reduced to in-frame sequences with V and J assigned. These tables do not hold every clone; where another copy was compared, an unresolved V gene accounts for under half, and the others remain unexplained. V, J and clone size are taken as reported in that table, and D and trimming were inferred from the DNA itself. In all, the sample holds around 250,000 clones, and roughly 25% of those were seen once. About 0.011% of the sample is held by the ten biggest clonotypes.

From each donor, a single peripheral blood sample of around 120 mL on average was drawn into heparinised tubes. Naive, central memory, regulatory and stem cell-like memory CD4+ T cells were sorted on a BD FACSAria II using a panel including CD45RO, CCR7, CD25, CD127, CD95 and CD27. A purity above 98% was achieved for all sorted populations. Right away, PBMCs were isolated by Lymphoprep density gradient centrifugation and were stained directly, with no culture step. Samples were stained and sorted in pairs, with one healthy donor and one patient per experiment, so that batch effects were minimized. Including cysteine and phenylalanine, the CDR3 has 15 amino acids. CDR3 DNA only is kept here, 45 bases in frame from base 1. According to the germline V gene (reference sequence), CDR1 reads GTSNPN and CDR2 reads SVGIG. V is pruned by 1 base and J by 1 base, leaving 3 bases of the junction without a gene match.

The data stem from a study of beta chain features in type 1 diabetes (dated by TCRdb to the late 2010s). With respect to the entire study: No differences in mean age, gender distribution, total cell number or subset yield were found between patients and healthy donors. Across all samples, almost 110 million sorted cells were examined, and cell number per subset correlated strongly with RNA yield. The study compared the TCRB repertoires of sorted circulating CD4+ T cell subsets in recently diagnosed type 1 diabetes patients with those in matched healthy donors. Regulatory and stem cell-like memory subsets were obtained from only 8 patients and about eight healthy donors, while naive and central memory subsets were obtained from all 30 or so donors.

Findings and caveats that apply to the study as a whole: At VDJ recombination sites, patients with type 1 diabetes made fewer insertions and deleted more nucleotides, a pattern implying thymic rearrangement abnormalities. Because small numbers of individuals were included in the HLA sub-analyses, any influence of HLA type on TCRB rearrangement was left unresolved. Because cDNA rather than genomic DNA was sequenced, highly expressing activated cells could have been over-represented, although no difference in activation and CD3 levels was found between groups. A moderate but significant shortening of TCRB CDR3 length was observed in type 1 diabetes patients in all four CD4+ subsets. Naive, central memory and regulatory TCRB repertoires appeared to be more similar among patients than among healthy donors. PCR might favor shorter templates, but patient and control samples were amplified and corrected together, so any skew would affect both groups equally.

The chain is encoded by TRBV30 joined to TRBJ1-5; 8 middle bases align to TRBD1. Sequencing was performed on naive CD4+ T cells from blood. In light of the paper, this sample's cell subset or site label describes: true naive CD4+ T cells. The clonotype originates from a young woman with type 1 diabetes. The nucleotides read TGTGCCTGGAGTGGGACAGGGATGAGCAATCAGCCCCAGCATTTT. The encoded protein is CAWSGTGMSNQPQHF.